These T cell receptor beta chains were read from a single sample in a study of TIL therapy for anti-PD-1-resistant metastatic lung cancer. The method was immunoSEQ multiplex PCR; TCRdb's version includes in-frame clones alone and lacks a portion of them. The sample records about 47,000 clones, approximately 83% being singletons. The sample consisted of blood, taken at baseline. These receptors came from a person aged 25-85 years with non-small cell lung cancer. Each CDR3 is given with its conserved first and last residue. D genes are given only for firm matches. Clone size appears in some rows only: once, few, many, or a class for an expanded clone.

CDR3aa | CDR3nt | j_gene | abundance | v_gene | d_gene
CSARASGGQFF | TGCAGTGCTAGAGCGTCGGGGGGGCAGTTCTTC | TRBJ2-1 | NA | TRBV20-1 | TRBD2
CASRPGGPVSNEQFF | TGTGCCAGCAGACCGGGGGGGCCCGTGAGCAATGAGCAGTTCTTC | TRBJ2-1 | once | TRBV7-2 | TRBD2
CASSSLQFPYEQYF | TGTGCCAGCAGCAGTTTACAGTTCCCCTACGAGCAGTACTTC | TRBJ2-7 | NA | TRBV7-2 | NA
CASSPMAGSNQPQHF | TGTGCCAGCAGTCCTATGGCAGGCAGCAATCAGCCCCAGCATTTT | TRBJ1-5 | NA | TRBV6-5 | NA
CASSSRTGPPYYEQYF | TGTGCCAGCAGTTCCCGGACCGGGCCCCCCTACTACGAGCAGTACTTC | TRBJ2-7 | NA | TRBV28 | NA
CASSFRKDNEQFF | TGTGCCAGCAGCTTTCGGAAGGACAATGAGCAGTTCTTC | TRBJ2-1 | NA | TRBV5-4 | NA
CASSLAGNRHNQPQHF | TGTGCCAGCAGCTTAGCGGGAAATAGACACAATCAGCCCCAGCATTTT | TRBJ1-5 | few | TRBV7-9 | NA
CASSLSRGSEQYF | TGTGCCAGCAGTTTATCGAGGGGGTCCGAGCAGTACTTC | TRBJ2-7 | NA | TRBV27 | NA
CASSPAGTDTQYF | TGTGCCAGCTCACCTGCTGGCACAGATACGCAGTATTTT | TRBJ2-3 | once | TRBV18 | NA
CASSPSPGGGSGANVLTF | TGCGCCAGCAGTCCCTCACCAGGGGGGGGCTCTGGGGCCAACGTCCTGACTTTC | TRBJ2-6 | NA | TRBV23-1 | NA
CASSRTSYEQYF | TGCGCCAGCAGCCGAACTAGCTACGAGCAGTACTTC | TRBJ2-7 | NA | TRBV5-1 | NA
CASSIGWVEQFF | TGTGCCAGTAGTATAGGTTGGGTTGAGCAGTTCTTC | TRBJ2-1 | NA | TRBV19 | NA
CASSLVQARTPRLGDEQFF | TGTGCCAGCAGCTTAGTCCAGGCGCGAACCCCCCGGTTGGGAGATGAGCAGTTCTTC | TRBJ2-1 | NA | TRBV7-2 | NA
CASSPKGQGNDEKLFF | TGTGCCAGCAGCCCAAAAGGACAGGGAAACGATGAAAAACTGTTTTTT | TRBJ1-4 | NA | TRBV5-6 | TRBD1
CASSEGGRYEQYF | TGTGCCAGCAGTGAAGGGGGTAGGTACGAGCAGTACTTC | TRBJ2-7 | once | TRBV6-1 | NA
CASSEFGRRPTDTQYF | TGTGCCAGCAGTGAATTTGGCAGGAGACCCACAGATACGCAGTATTTT | TRBJ2-3 | NA | TRBV2 | NA
CASSRGGGNEQFF | TGTGCCAGCAGCCGCGGGGGCGGGAATGAGCAGTTCTTC | TRBJ2-1 | once | TRBV11-3 | NA